The next 9 T cell receptor beta chains were all read from a single sample in a study of T cell changes during pregnancy in multiple sclerosis. Repertoires were generated with immunoSEQ multiplex PCR, while TCRdb's copy carries only in-frame clones and drops some. The repertoire holds about 75,000 clones, with 80% to 95% as singletons. Specimen: CD4+ T cells from peripheral blood mononuclear cells, collected before pregnancy. These receptor sequences come from a female donor with multiple sclerosis, enrolled in a pregnancy study.

The chain joins TRBV9 to TRBJ2-3; D uncertain. The CDR3 is made up of 12 amino acids. Trimming pared 3 bases from V and 6 bases from J, leaving 8 bases between. Per germline, CDR1 SGDLS and CDR2 YYNGEE. CDR3 loop: CASSASLDTQYF. CDR3 DNA sequence: TGTGCCAGCAGCGCTAGTTTGGATACGCAGTATTTT.

The genes are TRBV19 and TRBJ2-1; TRBD1 is a possible D gene (6 bases). Trimming removed 1 base at V and 7 bases at J, with 17 bases between. This CDR3 region has 16 residues. Per germline, CDR1 LNHDA and CDR2 SQIVND (reference sequence). The CDR3 sequence: CASSIANDRRGNEQFF. The CDR3 region has the DNA TGTGCCAGTAGTATAGCTAATGACAGGCGAGGGAATGAGCAGTTCTTC.

The gene calls are TRBV28 and TRBJ1-2; TRBD1 agrees at 10 bases. The junction had 5 bases not matched to a gene; V was cut back by 5 bases and J by 5 bases. Germline loops: CDR1 MDHEN, CDR2 SYDVKM. CDR3 length equals 14 residues. Here the CDR3 reads CASSPRDRGYGYTF. In nucleotides, the CDR3 is TGTGCCAGCAGTCCGCGGGACAGGGGATATGGCTACACCTTC.

The J gene is TRBJ1-1, the V gene TRBV15; D is unclear. The ends were cut back, 1 base at V and 5 bases at J, with 5 bases in the middle. The CDR3 is 12 amino acids. Looked up from germline, CDR1 is LNHNV and CDR2 is YYDKDF (reference sequence). The CDR3 coding sequence is TGTGCCACCAGCAGAGTACAAACTGAAGCTTTCTTT. Translated, it gives CATSRVQTEAFF.

The chain employs TRBV5-1 and TRBJ1-1; a possible D gene is TRBD1 (6 bases). CDR3 length: 16 residues. Germline CDR1 is SGHRS and CDR2 is YFSETQ. V gave up 4 bases and J gave up 3 bases, with 19 bases separating them. CDR3 nucleotide sequence: TGCGCCAGCAGCATAACAGGGATCGTGGGGGACACTGAAGCTTTCTTT. Its protein is CASSITGIVGDTEAFF.

The chain employs TRBV4-3 and TRBJ1-5; no clear D. The CDR3 length is 14 residues. Trimming took off 0 bases at V and 6 bases at J, with 9 bases between the two ends. Germline loops: CDR1 LGHNA, CDR2 YSLEER. The CDR3 region has the DNA TGCGCCAGCAGCCAAGAGACCACAGCTCAGCCCCAGCATTTT. This gives the protein CASSQETTAQPQHF.

The rearrangement links TRBV18 to TRBJ2-7; 7 bases map to TRBD1. This CDR3 is built from 15 residues. CDR1 and CDR2 (germline): KGHSH, LQKENI. Trimming cost V 6 bases and J 3 bases; bases outside gene matches: 11. The CDR3 nucleotides read TGTGCCAGCTCCCTCAATCGACAGGGCCGCTACGAGCAGTACTTC. Translation: CASSLNRQGRYEQYF. Full variable domain (rest looked up from reference TRBV18 and TRBJ2-7): NAGVMQNPRHLVRRRGQEARLRCSPMKGHSHVYWYRQLPEEGLKFMVYLQKENIIDESGMPKERFSAEFPKEGPSILRIQQVVRGDSAAYFCASSLNRQGRYEQYFGPGTRLTVT.

The CDR3 region is CASSLGHSISGNTIYF. The CDR3 nucleotides read TGTGCCAGCAGCTTAGGACACTCTATCTCTGGAAACACCATATATTTT. The gene calls are TRBV7-6 and TRBJ1-3; D unresolved. Trimming took off 1 base at V and 0 bases at J, with 10 bases between the two ends. Germline CDR1 reads SGHVS; CDR2 reads FNYEAQ. There are 16 residues in the CDR3.

The rearrangement uses TRBV5-1 and TRBJ2-7, with unresolved D. Germline CDR1 SGHRS, CDR2 YFSETQ. There are 13 residues in the CDR3. V lost 0 bases and J 6 bases, leaving 10 bases between the germline ends. The CDR3 DNA sequence: TGCGCCAGCAGCTTGGGGTTGTCTACCGAGCAGTACTTC. It encodes CASSLGLSTEQYF.